This TCR beta chain was captured in a study of T cells in localized non-small cell lung cancer. Study outcomes and limitations: Uninvolved neighboring lung showed the greatest T cell clonality, exceeding tumor. Since sequencing was restricted to only one region of the tumor, intratumor heterogeneity remains a possibility. Researchers found a median 57 of the top 100 tumor clones in adjacent lung.

TCRdb keeps only in-frame clones here, not all; method: immunoSEQ multiplex PCR. The sample comprises 25,000 to 30,000 clones, 92% of which are singletons, and less than 5% rests with the top ten. Concerning this clone itself: The antigen is not known. The junction and the germline gene differ at one end; a read error may be behind it.

The source of this sequence is a woman aged 40 to 75 with stage III lung adenocarcinoma. Sequences were derived from peripheral blood mononuclear cells, sampled before any cancer treatment.

The CDR3 region has the DNA TGCGTCAGCAGCAGACAGGGGAGTGAAAACACTGAAGCTTTCTTT. Protein sequence: CVSSRQGSENTEAFF. This chain joins TRBV4-1 and TRBJ1-1; TRBD1 agrees at 8 bases. In germline, CDR1 is MGHRA, CDR2 YSYEKL. The CDR3 runs 15 residues.